This T cell receptor (beta chain) originates from a study of regulatory T cells in long-lasting Graves disease. Study conclusions and caveats: When disease was persistent, TRBV28, TRBJ1-2 and TRBJ2-5 were the favored segments. Persistent Graves' cases showed lower TCR diversity than newly diagnosed cases.

V lost 2 bases and J lost 6; bases outside the gene matches: 11. CDR3 length equals 16 residues. Looked up from germline, CDR1 is SGHTA and CDR2 is FQGTGA. The TCR beta library used iRepertoire HTBI primers with Arm-PCR amplification of CDR3. MiXCR, applied by TCRdb to the multiplex PCR reads, yields one record per CDR3 protein. The sample includes around 510,000 distinct CDR3 sequences, less than 25% of them seen just once. Documented time point: persistent/refractory GD, antithyroid drugs over 5 years with positive TRAb. Making the TCR library involved RNA that had been extracted from PBMCs. The EDTA tubes were filled with approximately 10 milliliters of drawn peripheral blood. Ten or more counts support this clonotype. Its cognate antigen is unknown.

The TCR was taken from a female donor with Graves disease. This specimen consisted of peripheral blood mononuclear cells (PBMCs), obtained when the disease was refractory, from a patient treated with antithyroid drugs. This chain uses TRBV7-3 with TRBJ2-7, with TRBD2 matching over 9 bases. The CDR3 DNA reads as TGTGCCAGCAGCTTAGAGAGCGGGCTAGCGGGAAGCGAGCAGTACTTC. Translating it yields CASSLESGLAGSEQYF.